This T cell receptor (beta chain) appears in the sequencing data of a study of blood T cell repertoires in COVID-19. In the study overall: The United States, Italy and Spain were the sources of the acute and convalescent COVID-19 samples. The cDNA or gDNA used as material had been derived from T cells, B-cell-depleted T cells, or PBMCs.

Trimming cost V 5 bases and J 1 base, with 9 bases left between them. The CDR3 totals 13 residues. The germline V gene has CDR1 SGHRS and CDR2 YFSETQ. Original processing notes: Reference gene primer amplification gave nucleated cell count estimates. The assay was immunoSEQ multiplex PCR, and TCRdb's table has in-frame clones only and misses some. The V and J calls and the clone size are those of that table, but D and trimming were determined from the DNA. Of more than 250,000 clones detected, roughly 87% appear once; the ten largest clones hold 1%. The specimen sequenced was peripheral blood. The rearrangement joins TRBV5-1 to TRBJ1-1; TRBD1 is a possible D gene (5 bases). This TCR came from a man between 45 and 60 years old with active or convalescent COVID-19. The CDR3 sequence is CASRLQENTEAFF. The CDR3 DNA sequence: TGCGCCAGCAGATTACAGGAGAACACTGAAGCTTTCTTT.